Sequencing of this T cell receptor beta chain was carried out in a study of blood T cell repertoires in COVID-19. For the study at large: Collection of acute and convalescent COVID-19 samples took place in the United States, Italy and Spain.

How the authors handled the data: It was from reference gene primer amplification that nucleated cell counts were estimated. The data were produced by immunoSEQ multiplex PCR, yet TCRdb's version contains in-frame clones alone and is incomplete. V, J and clone size were drawn from that table, and D and trimming were deduced from the DNA. This sample yields 450,000 or so clones, of which 89% are seen a single time; roughly 1% belongs to the top ten. Germline lookup yields CDR1 SGHKS and CDR2 YYEKEE (reference sequence). Trimming pared 4 bases from V and 4 bases from J, leaving 14 bases between. CDR3 length equals 14 residues.

Sequencing input: peripheral blood. This receptor was taken from a man between 18 and 35 years old with COVID-19, enrolled during active disease. This rearrangement joins TRBV5-5 to TRBJ1-2; no definite D call. CDR3 sequence: CASSPRPSGYGYTF. The CDR3 nucleotides read TGTGCCAGCAGCCCGAGGCCATCGGGCTATGGCTACACCTTC.